Listed below are T cell receptor beta chains from one sample, sequenced in a study of post-analysis software for immune sequencing data. TCRdb used MiXCR to reprocess the PCR reads, holding one entry per CDR3 protein. The sample carries some 690,000 distinct CDR3 sequences, roughly 27% recorded once. Material: blood. These receptor sequences come from a girl aged 10 to 17 with multiple sclerosis. CDR3s include the opening cysteine and the closing phenylalanine or tryptophan. A D gene is named only where the DNA matches it firmly. Clone sizes are given selectively: once, few, many, or a class where the clone is expanded.

TRBV10-3	TRBJ1-1	-	-	CAISESGGMNTEAFF	TGTGCCATCAGTGAGTCGGGGGGGATGAACACTGAAGCTTTCTTT
TRBV6-6	TRBJ1-1	-	-	CASNRLGGTEAFF	TGTGCCAGCAATAGATTAGGGGGGACTGAAGCTTTCTTT
TRBV2	TRBJ2-4	TRBD2	-	CAGSEVPAGGPLQYF	TGTGCCGGCAGTGAAGTCCCAGCGGGGGGTCCCCTTCAGTACTTC
TRBV20-1	TRBJ2-7	-	-	CSARARMGTYEQYF	TGCAGTGCTAGAGCACGGATGGGAACCTACGAGCAGTACTTC
TRBV6-5	TRBJ1-1	TRBD1	-	CASSFAWGTGSPTEAFF	TGTGCCAGCAGTTTTGCCTGGGGGACAGGGTCTCCTACTGAAGCTTTCTTT
TRBV6-6	TRBJ1-5	-	-	CASSYASGGDYNQPQHF	TGTGCCAGCAGTTACGCATCCGGGGGCGATTACAATCAGCCCCAGCATTTT
TRBV20-1	TRBJ2-1	TRBD1	-	CSARSPGDRGRNEQFF	TGCAGTGCTAGGAGCCCAGGGGACAGGGGGCGCAATGAGCAGTTCTTC
TRBV29-1	TRBJ2-2	TRBD2	-	CSATQSGSGTGELFF	TGCAGCGCCACTCAAAGCGGGAGTGGCACCGGGGAGCTGTTTTTT
TRBV7-2	TRBJ1-1	-	-	CASTLGAGRPEAFF	TGTGCCAGCACCCTTGGGGCAGGGCGGCCTGAAGCTTTCTTT
TRBV11-2	TRBJ2-3	TRBD1	-	CASSPDRGADTQYF	TGTGCCAGCAGCCCCGACAGGGGGGCAGATACGCAGTATTTT
TRBV4-2	TRBJ1-2	-	-	CASSQGRGDANYGYTF	TGTGCCAGCAGCCAAGGACGGGGGGACGCTAACTATGGCTACACCTTC
TRBV4-1	TRBJ2-7	-	few	CASSLLDNPGSRQYF	TGCGCCAGCAGCCTGCTTGACAATCCCGGGAGTAGGCAGTACTTC
TRBV20-1	TRBJ2-1	TRBD2	-	CSASSGGANEQFF	TGCAGTGCTAGCAGCGGGGGGGCGAATGAGCAGTTCTTC
TRBV5-4	TRBJ2-7	TRBD1	-	CASSLGDRGVYEQYF	TGTGCCAGCAGCTTAGGGGACAGGGGTGTCTACGAGCAGTACTTC
TRBV10-3	TRBJ2-7	TRBD1	few	CAISEAGGTSEQYF	TGTGCCATCAGTGAGGCAGGGGGTACTTCCGAGCAGTACTTC
TRBV12-3/TRBV12-4	TRBJ2-7	-	many	CASSLRASQSYEQYF	TGTGCCAGCAGCCTGCGGGCCAGTCAGTCCTACGAGCAGTACTTC
TRBV12-3/TRBV12-4	TRBJ2-2	TRBD2	-	CASSLQRDTITGELFF	TGTGCCAGCAGTTTACAGCGGGATACCATAACCGGGGAGCTGTTTTTT
TRBV14	TRBJ1-6	-	-	CASSHRGAGSPLHF	TGTGCCAGCAGCCATAGGGGTGCGGGATCACCCCTCCACTTT
TRBV27	TRBJ2-1	TRBD2	few	CASSLKGGRVGEQFF	TGTGCCAGCAGCCTTAAGGGCGGGAGGGTTGGTGAGCAGTTCTTC
TRBV11-2	TRBJ2-1	-	-	CASSLEPWGGEQFF	TGTGCCAGCAGCTTAGAACCTTGGGGGGGCGAGCAGTTCTTC
TRBV20-1	TRBJ2-3	-	-	CSARLPRPPADTQYF	TGCAGTGCGCGCCTTCCCCGGCCCCCGGCAGATACGCAGTATTTT
TRBV6-5	TRBJ1-6	-	few	CASSYANSPLHF	TGTGCCAGCAGTTACGCGAATTCACCCCTCCACTTT
TRBV7-9	TRBJ2-1	-	many	CASSLGVGEQFF	TGTGCCAGCAGCTTGGGAGTCGGTGAGCAGTTCTTC
TRBV5-1	TRBJ1-6	TRBD1	few	CASSLVAGQGLRSSYNSPLHF	TGCGCCAGCAGCTTGGTGGCGGGACAGGGATTAAGGAGCTCCTATAATTCACCCCTCCACTTT
TRBV12-3/TRBV12-4	TRBJ2-5	-	-	CASSLPANLGETQYF	TGTGCCAGCAGTCTACCGGCTAACCTGGGGGAGACCCAGTACTTC
TRBV20-1	TRBJ2-7	TRBD2	few	CSAFGLADSYEQYF	TGCAGTGCTTTTGGACTAGCGGACTCCTACGAGCAGTACTTC
TRBV28	TRBJ1-5	-	-	CASSRIRLINHQPQHF	TGTGCCAGCAGCAGGATACGACTGATTAATCACCAGCCCCAGCATTTT
TRBV3-1	TRBJ2-7	TRBD2	few	CASSLGTSGRKYEQYF	TGTGCCAGCAGCCTCGGGACTAGCGGGAGGAAGTACGAGCAGTACTTC
TRBV5-5	TRBJ2-7	TRBD1	few	CASSLGQGYSHEQYF	TGTGCCAGCAGCTTGGGACAGGGCTACTCCCACGAGCAGTACTTC
TRBV20-1	TRBJ2-7	-	-	CSARVWGGGPYEQYF	TGCAGTGCTAGAGTGTGGGGTGGTGGACCCTACGAGCAGTACTTC
TRBV6-5	TRBJ1-1	-	-	CASSYTADTGYTEAFF	TGTGCCAGCAGTTACACCGCAGACACCGGCTACACTGAAGCTTTCTTT
TRBV19	TRBJ2-3	TRBD2	few	CASSSRTRNTDTQYF	TGTGCCAGTAGTTCCAGGACTAGGAACACAGATACGCAGTATTTT